This TCR beta chain is drawn from a study of graft-versus-host responses after intestinal transplantation. About the research overall: Transplants given to recipients were multivisceral, liver-intestinal, or isolated intestinal. Once they had received anti-thymocyte globulin induction, all recipients took tacrolimus and steroids for 2 to 4 years.

A note on this clone: Antigen: not known.

The data were produced by immunoSEQ multiplex PCR, yet TCRdb's version contains in-frame clones alone and is incomplete. The sample lists roughly 120,000 clones; roughly 95% were seen once. The sample in question was unstimulated CD8+ T cells sorted from spleen or lymph node cells, obtained before intestinal transplant. This TCR derives from a human donor who received an intestinal transplant.

CDR3 loop: CASTPEGIGELFF. The CDR3 nucleotides read TGTGCCAGTACCCCCGAGGGTATAGGGGAGCTGTTTTTT. The chain recombines TRBV19 with TRBJ2-2; the D gene is possibly TRBD2 (5 bases). The CDR3 is 13 amino acids. Germline CDR1 LNHDA, CDR2 SQIVND (reference sequence). V lost 7 bases, J lost 8 bases, and 14 bases lay in between.